Listed below are T cell receptor beta chains from one sample, sequenced in a study of CD8 T cells in Susac syndrome. MiXCR, run by TCRdb on the immunoSEQ multiplex PCR reads, gives a single entry per CDR3 protein. Of around 150,000 distinct CDR3 sequences listed, around 95% are singletons. Sequencing used CD4+ T cells from PBMCs. All receptors derive from a human donor with Susac syndrome. CDR3s include the opening cysteine and the closing phenylalanine or tryptophan. The D gene is left open where the match is weak. Expanded clones are given a class, and other clones once, few, many or no size at all.

j_gene,abundance,d_gene,v_gene,CDR3nt,CDR3aa
TRBJ1-4,NA,NA,TRBV5-6,TGTGCCAGCAGCTTGGCTCCGACAAGAGGCGAAAAACTGTTTTTT,CASSLAPTRGEKLFF
TRBJ2-3,NA,NA,TRBV29-1,TGCAGCGTTGAAGGCGGCAGGACGCGCACAGATACGCAGTATTTT,CSVEGGRTRTDTQYF
TRBJ1-5,NA,NA,TRBV12-3/TRBV12-4,TGTGCCAGCAGTGCCCTTGAGCAGCCCCAGCATTTT,CASSALEQPQHF
TRBJ1-5,NA,NA,TRBV27,TGTGCCAGCGGACGGTTCGATCAGCCCCAGCATTTT,CASGRFDQPQHF
TRBJ2-6,NA,NA,TRBV28,TGTGCCAGCACCCGGCCGGGGGCCAACGTCCTGACTTTC,CASTRPGANVLTF
TRBJ2-7,NA,NA,TRBV23-1,TGCGCCAGCAGTCAATCCCAGGGTCTGGGGTACGAGCAGTACTTC,CASSQSQGLGYEQYF
TRBJ2-2,NA,NA,TRBV12-3/TRBV12-4,TGTGCCAGCAGTTTAATAGACCTAAACACCGGGGAGCTGTTTTTT,CASSLIDLNTGELFF
TRBJ1-2,NA,TRBD1,TRBV11-2,TGTGCCAGCAGCTCCTACAGGGGGCGCGCGTCAGGCTACACCTTC,CASSSYRGRASGYTF
TRBJ1-3,NA,NA,TRBV5-1,TGCGCCAGCAGCTTGGGCCCGAGAGGCACAGGAAACACCATATATTTT,CASSLGPRGTGNTIYF
TRBJ2-7,NA,TRBD2,TRBV28,TGTGCCAGCAGAGGAGGACTAGCGGGAGGGTGGAACGAGCAGTACTTC,CASRGGLAGGWNEQYF
TRBJ2-1,NA,TRBD2,TRBV14,TGTGCCAGCAGCGCGCTAGCGGGAGCATACAATGAGCAGTTCTTC,CASSALAGAYNEQFF
TRBJ1-1,NA,NA,TRBV29-1,TGCAGCGTTGTTCTGCGGATCTCGGGCACTGAAGCTTTCTTT,CSVVLRISGTEAFF
TRBJ2-7,NA,NA,TRBV6-5,TGTGCCAGCAGTTACGGGGGGACGCTCTCCTACGAGCAGTACTTC,CASSYGGTLSYEQYF
TRBJ1-2,NA,NA,TRBV6-2/TRBV6-3,TGTGCCAGCAGGGGGGTGTATGGCTACACCTTC,CASRGVYGYTF
TRBJ2-5,NA,NA,TRBV7-2,TGTGCCAGCAGCGGGGGAAACCAAGAGACCCAGTACTTC,CASSGGNQETQYF
TRBJ1-2,NA,NA,TRBV7-9,TGTGCCAGCAGCCAAATGGATGGCTACACCTTC,CASSQMDGYTF
TRBJ2-5,NA,NA,TRBV3-1,TGTGCCAGCAGCCAAGATCAAACAGGAGAACGGGAGACCCAGTACTTC,CASSQDQTGERETQYF
TRBJ2-7,NA,NA,TRBV25-1,TGTGCCAACACAGGTCTCAGGGGTTGCGAGCAGTACTTC,CANTGLRGCEQYF
TRBJ1-1,once,NA,TRBV2,TGTGCCAGCAGTGGGGAGTTGTTGACGAACACTGAAGCTTTCTTT,CASSGELLTNTEAFF
TRBJ2-3,NA,TRBD1,TRBV29-1,TGCAGCGTTGACGGACAGGCCGGAACTCTGAATACGCAGTATTTT,CSVDGQAGTLNTQYF
TRBJ2-3,once,NA,TRBV29-1,TGCAGCGTTGACTCGGACAGCACAGATACGCAGTATTTT,CSVDSDSTDTQYF
TRBJ2-3,NA,NA,TRBV4-2,TGTGCCAGCAGCCAAGGAGCAGGCACAGATACGCAGTATTTT,CASSQGAGTDTQYF
TRBJ2-5,NA,NA,TRBV11-3,TGTGCCAGCAGTTTCAGGGTTGGAGAGACCCAGTACTTC,CASSFRVGETQYF
TRBJ2-1,NA,TRBD1,TRBV12-3/TRBV12-4,TGTGCCAGCAGTCCGATGACAGGGTGGAATGAGCAGTTCTTC,CASSPMTGWNEQFF
TRBJ2-6,NA,NA,TRBV11-2,TGTGCCAGCAGTCACGATCGGACTTTCCGCTCTGGGGCCAACGTCCTGACTTTC,CASSHDRTFRSGANVLTF
TRBJ2-3,once,TRBD2,TRBV7-3,TGTGCCAGCAGCGGTTCGACTAGCGGGTCTTGGACAGATACGCAGTATTTT,CASSGSTSGSWTDTQYF
TRBJ2-7,NA,NA,TRBV2,TGTGCCAGCAAGGTCGGGAGCTACGAGCAGTACTTC,CASKVGSYEQYF
TRBJ1-6,NA,TRBD1,TRBV18,TGTGCCAGCTCACCAATGGACAGGGATTCACCCCTCCACTTT,CASSPMDRDSPLHF
TRBJ2-6,NA,TRBD1,TRBV9,TGTGCCAGCAGCACGCGGACAGGGGGCTCCTCTGGGGCCAACGTCCTGACTTTC,CASSTRTGGSSGANVLTF
TRBJ1-2,NA,NA,TRBV14,TGTGCCAGCAGCCAAGGGCTCCTCTATGGCTACACCTTC,CASSQGLLYGYTF
TRBJ2-5,NA,TRBD2,TRBV9,TGTGCCAGCAGCGTAGGACCTAGCGGGGGGACCGAAGAGACCCAGTACTTC,CASSVGPSGGTEETQYF
TRBJ2-1,NA,NA,TRBV25-1,TGTGCCAGCAGTCGCCGAAGCGCCAATGAGCAGTTCTTC,CASSRRSANEQFF
TRBJ1-1,NA,NA,TRBV3-1,TGTGCCAGCAACTCTGTGGCAGATGTCGCTTTCTTT,CASNSVADVAFF
TRBJ1-2,NA,NA,TRBV20-1,TGCAGTGCTAGAGATCCATTTGATGCCTACACCTTC,CSARDPFDAYTF
TRBJ2-3,NA,TRBD1,TRBV15,TGTGCCACCAGCAGAGGGTACGCCCAGGGGGATTTT,CATSRGYAQGDF
TRBJ2-1,NA,NA,TRBV7-9,TGTGCCAGCAGCTTCCGTAACAATGAGCAGTTCTTC,CASSFRNNEQFF
TRBJ2-5,NA,TRBD1,TRBV7-9,TGTGCCAGCAGCGCGACAGGGCGGGCTTGGTTAGAGACCCAGTACTTC,CASSATGRAWLETQYF
TRBJ2-7,NA,NA,TRBV6-4,TGTGCCAGCAGTCCCACCTGCACACCGACCGTGGACGAGCAGTACTTC,CASSPTCTPTVDEQYF
TRBJ2-7,NA,NA,TRBV4-2,TGTGCCAGCAGCCAAGATCGATTGGCGGCGCAGTACTTC,CASSQDRLAAQYF
TRBJ1-5,NA,TRBD1,TRBV20-1,TGCAGTGCCACCGGACAGGCCCCTATGGGCAATCAGCCCCAGCATTTT,CSATGQAPMGNQPQHF
TRBJ2-4,once,TRBD1,TRBV19,TGTGCCAGTAGATCCCGGACAGGGGGCAAAAACATTCAGTACTTC,CASRSRTGGKNIQYF
TRBJ2-3,NA,TRBD1,TRBV2,TGTGCCAGCAGAAACAGGGGGGCGGATACGCAGTATTTT,CASRNRGADTQYF
TRBJ2-1,NA,TRBD2,TRBV29-1,TGCAGCGCATGGACTAGCGGGAAGAGCTCCTACAATGAGCAGTTCTTC,CSAWTSGKSSYNEQFF
TRBJ2-7,NA,NA,TRBV29-1,TGCAGCGCACAGGTTTCAACCTACGAGCAGTACTTC,CSAQVSTYEQYF
TRBJ2-3,NA,TRBD1,TRBV6-5,TGTGCCAGCAGTTCCCAGGGACAGGGTAGGGCAGATACGCAGTATTTT,CASSSQGQGRADTQYF
TRBJ2-7,NA,NA,TRBV23-1,TGCGCCAGCAGACAGGGCGACTACGAGCAGTACTTC,CASRQGDYEQYF
TRBJ2-7,NA,TRBD2,TRBV5-6,TGTGCCAGCAGCTTGGGGCTAGCGGGAGGGACGAACACCCTAACCTACGAGCAGTACTTC,CASSLGLAGGTNTLTYEQYF
TRBJ2-7,once,NA,TRBV29-1,TGCAGCGTTGTCAGGGACACCTCCCACGAGCAGTACTTC,CSVVRDTSHEQYF
TRBJ2-3,NA,TRBD2,TRBV4-1,TGCGCCAGCAGCCACACCAGCGGGGGGGCGTTTCGCACAGATACGCAGTATTTT,CASSHTSGGAFRTDTQYF
TRBJ2-1,NA,NA,TRBV20-1,TGCAGTGCTAGAGATTCATGGGGGAGGTACAATGAGCAGTTCTTC,CSARDSWGRYNEQFF
TRBJ1-1,NA,NA,TRBV11-2,TGTGCCAGCAGCAAGGTAGGGTTGGGAGCTTTCTTT,CASSKVGLGAFF
TRBJ1-6,NA,NA,TRBV10-3,TGTGCCATCAGTGAGTCGTTCGAGGGCTCACCCCTCCACTTT,CAISESFEGSPLHF
TRBJ1-2,NA,NA,TRBV4-1,TGCGCCAGCAGGCATCCCGGACAGTCTAACTATGGCTACACCTTC,CASRHPGQSNYGYTF
TRBJ1-1,NA,NA,TRBV7-2,TGTGCCAGCAGCTTACACACATTGAACACTGAAGCTTTCTTT,CASSLHTLNTEAFF
TRBJ1-2,NA,NA,TRBV25-1,TGTGCCAGCAGTGAATCGGGGGATAACTATGGCTACACCTTC,CASSESGDNYGYTF
TRBJ1-1,NA,TRBD1,TRBV12-3/TRBV12-4,TGTGCCAGCAGTTTAGCGGGACAGGGGGGCACTGAAGCTTTCTTT,CASSLAGQGGTEAFF
TRBJ1-1,NA,NA,TRBV5-6,TGTGCCAGCTCAGGCATTAACACTGAAGCTTTCTTT,CASSGINTEAFF
TRBJ2-1,NA,TRBD2,TRBV20-1,TGCAGTGCTAAACGCCTAGCGGAGTACAATGAGCAGTTCTTC,CSAKRLAEYNEQFF
TRBJ1-5,few,NA,TRBV29-1,TGCAGCGTTGGTTCGCAGGGCAATCAGCCCCAGCATTTT,CSVGSQGNQPQHF
TRBJ1-5,once,NA,TRBV20-1,TGCAGTGCTAGGGATAACAATCAGCCCCAGCATTTT,CSARDNNQPQHF